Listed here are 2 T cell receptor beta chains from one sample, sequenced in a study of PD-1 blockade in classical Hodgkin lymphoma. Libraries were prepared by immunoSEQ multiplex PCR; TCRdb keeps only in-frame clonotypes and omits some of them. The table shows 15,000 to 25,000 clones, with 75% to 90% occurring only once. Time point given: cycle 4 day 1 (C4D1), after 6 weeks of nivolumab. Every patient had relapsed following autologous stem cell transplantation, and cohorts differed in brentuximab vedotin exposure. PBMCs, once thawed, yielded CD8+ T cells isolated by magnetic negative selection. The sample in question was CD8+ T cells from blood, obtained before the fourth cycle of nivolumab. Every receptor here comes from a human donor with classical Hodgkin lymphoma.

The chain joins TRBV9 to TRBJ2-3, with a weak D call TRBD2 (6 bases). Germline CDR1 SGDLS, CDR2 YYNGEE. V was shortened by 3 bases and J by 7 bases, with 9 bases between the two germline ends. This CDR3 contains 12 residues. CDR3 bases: TGTGCCAGCAGCGGTCGGGAGAATACGCAGTATTTT. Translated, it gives CASSGRENTQYF. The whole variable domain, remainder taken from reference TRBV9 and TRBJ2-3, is DSGVTQTPKHLITATGQRVTLRCSPRSGDLSVYWYQQSLDQGLQFLIQYYNGEERAKGNILERFSAQQFPDLHSELNLSSLELGDSALYFCASSGRENTQYFGPGTRLTVL.

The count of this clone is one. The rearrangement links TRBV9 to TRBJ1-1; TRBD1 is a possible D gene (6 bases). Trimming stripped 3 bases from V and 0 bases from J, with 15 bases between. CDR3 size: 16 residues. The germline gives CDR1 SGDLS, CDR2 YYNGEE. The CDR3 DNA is TGTGCCAGCAGCGGGGAGGGGGGAGACTTGAACACTGAAGCTTTCTTT. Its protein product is CASSGEGGDLNTEAFF.